This TCR beta chain was retrieved from a study of Tregs in tolerant kidney transplant recipients. Trimming took off 4 bases at V and 1 base at J, with 12 bases between the two ends. CDR1 is SGHAT, CDR2 FQNNGV, per germline. The length of the CDR3 is 15 residues. Method: immunoSEQ multiplex PCR; TCRdb's copy keeps in-frame clones and lacks some. This sample has about 110,000 clones, with around 87% found just once. This TCR was sampled from a human donor who received a combined kidney and bone marrow transplant. The material sequenced was CD4+ T cells from blood, taken before the transplant. The gene calls are TRBV11-2 and TRBJ2-3; D might be TRBD1 (5 bases). CDR3 amino acids: CASSSQQARTDTQYF. CDR3 in DNA: TGTGCCAGCAGCTCCCAACAGGCCCGCACAGATACGCAGTATTTT.